These 18 T cell receptor beta chains were all obtained from the same sample, sequenced in a study of cytomegalovirus exposure and HLA in healthy donors. PCR involved 60 Vbeta and 13 Jbeta primers. Repertoires were generated with immunoSEQ multiplex PCR, while TCRdb's copy carries only in-frame clones and drops some. The repertoire table contains around 100,000 clones. Sequenced input: PBMCs. The receptors here all came from a man aged 50-60 years in good health and CMV-seronegative.

The rearrangement links TRBV5-4 to TRBJ2-7; maybe TRBD1 (6 bases). This CDR3 has 15 amino acids. Germline assignment: CDR1 SGHNT and CDR2 YYREEE (reference sequence). The V end lost 4 bases, the J end lost 0 bases, and 14 bases lay between the germline ends. The CDR3 region is CASSRRGGSSYEQYF. The CDR3 region has the DNA TGTGCCAGCAGCCGTCGAGGGGGAAGCTCCTACGAGCAGTACTTC.

The chain employs TRBV5-1 and TRBJ2-5; D might be TRBD1 (6 bases). The CDR3 consists of 14 residues. V lost 1 base, J lost 1 base, and 8 bases lay in between. CDR1 is SGHRS and CDR2 is YFSETQ in the germline V gene. The CDR3 reads CASSLLQGQETQYF. DNA for the CDR3: TGCGCCAGCAGCTTGTTACAGGGCCAAGAGACCCAGTACTTC.

This rearrangement joins TRBV5-4 to TRBJ2-1, with D unclear. The CDR3 spans 13 residues. Germline values: CDR1 SGHNT, CDR2 YYREEE (reference sequence). Trimming pared 2 bases from V and 3 bases from J, leaving 6 bases between. The CDR3 here is CASSFPNYNEQFF. The CDR3 DNA is TGTGCCAGCAGCTTCCCAAACTACAATGAGCAGTTCTTC. The entire variable domain, with the rest obtained from reference TRBV5-4 and TRBJ2-1, is as follows: ETGVTQSPTHLIKTRGQQVTLRCSSQSGHNTVSWYQQALGQGPQFIFQYYREEENGRGNFPPRFSGLQFPNYSSELNVNALELDDSALYLCASSFPNYNEQFFGPGTRLTVL.

This CDR3 reads CASSQDRSSPLHF. CDR3 coding DNA: TGTGCCAGCTCACAGGACAGAAGTTCACCCCTCCACTTT. The V call is TRBV18, the J call TRBJ1-6; a possible D gene is TRBD1 (6 bases). V lost 4 bases and J 9 bases, leaving 10 bases between the germline ends. CDR3 length: 13 amino acids. Germline V gene data show CDR1 as KGHSH and CDR2 as LQKENI.

The chain links TRBV6-1 to TRBJ2-7; D remains unclear. Germline V gene data show CDR1 as MNHNS and CDR2 as SASEGT. Between the trimmed V and J ends, which lost 8 bases and 2 bases, there was a span of 13 bases. This CDR3 has 13 amino acids. CDR3 amino acids: CASLEMATYEQYF. Written as DNA, the CDR3 is TGTGCCAGCTTGGAGATGGCTACCTACGAGCAGTACTTC.

CDR3: CASSYDSMPNEQFF. CDR3 nucleotide sequence: TGCGCCAGCAGCTATGACAGTATGCCCAATGAGCAGTTCTTC. V is TRBV4-3 and J is TRBJ2-1; D may be TRBD1 (5 bases). This CDR3 has 14 residues. Trimming took 5 bases from V and 6 from J, leaving 14 bases between them. The germline CDR1 and CDR2 sequences are LGHNA and YSLEER.

The chain is built from TRBV10-3 and TRBJ1-1; D is perhaps TRBD1 (5 bases). Per the germline V gene, CDR1 is ENHRY and CDR2 is SYGVKD. Trimming shortened V by 3 bases and J by 1 base, and 18 bases separated the two germline ends. The CDR3 consists of 17 residues. The CDR3 DNA is TGTGCCATCAGTGATGGTGTTGGGGGGAGAAGGAACACTGAAGCTTTCTTT. Translation gives CAISDGVGGRRNTEAFF.

The chain is built from TRBV5-6 and TRBJ2-7; 9 nucleotides match TRBD1. Germline trimming cut 0 bases from V and 0 bases from J; bases unmatched to any gene: 7. Germline CDR1 SGHDT, CDR2 YYEEEE. This CDR3 is 17 amino acids long. The CDR3, as DNA: TGTGCCAGCAGCTTGGACAGCTGGACAGGGGTCTCCTACGAGCAGTACTTC. It translates to CASSLDSWTGVSYEQYF.

The chain combines TRBV7-9 with TRBJ1-3, with D hard to call. Per germline, CDR1 SEHNR and CDR2 FQNEAQ (reference sequence). Trimming removed 11 bases from V and 2 bases from J, with 13 bases in between. The CDR3 extends over 13 amino acids. The CDR3: CAGQDVTGNTIYF. The CDR3 bases are TGTGCCGGTCAGGATGTTACTGGAAACACCATATATTTT. The whole variable domain, remainder taken from reference TRBV7-9 and TRBJ1-3, is DTGVSQNPRHKITKRGQNVTFRCDPISEHNRLYWYRQTLGQGPEFLTYFQNEAQLEKSRLLSDRFSAERPKGSFSTLEIQRTEQGDSAMYLCAGQDVTGNTIYFGEGSWLTVV.

The chain recombines TRBV18 with TRBJ1-1; D unresolved. The length of the CDR3 is 14 residues. V was cut by 0 bases and J by 1 base, with 6 bases left in between. Germline CDR1 KGHSH, CDR2 LQKENI. This CDR3 is CASSPPGANTEAFF. For the CDR3, the DNA is TGTGCCAGCTCACCACCGGGAGCGAACACTGAAGCTTTCTTT.

The chain is built from TRBV7-8 and TRBJ2-7, with D possibly being TRBD2 (5 bases). CDR1 SGHVS and CDR2 FQNEAQ come from the germline V gene. Trimming stripped 1 base from V and 6 bases from J, with 22 bases between. This CDR3 contains 17 residues. CDR3 residues: CASSLVTSDGVPREQYF. CDR3 sequence (DNA): TGTGCCAGCAGCTTAGTGACCTCCGACGGGGTTCCCCGCGAGCAGTACTTC.

The chain employs TRBV7-9 and TRBJ2-7; TRBD1 aligns across 10 bases. Trimming took 5 bases from V and 7 from J; bases not matched to a gene: 8. Germline CDR1 and CDR2: SEHNR and FQNEAQ (reference sequence). The CDR3 spans 14 residues. This CDR3 reads CASSPRDRGREQYF. The CDR3 DNA reads as TGTGCCAGCAGCCCCCGGGACAGGGGCCGTGAGCAGTACTTC.

This chain joins TRBV7-6 and TRBJ1-3, with D possibly being TRBD1 (5 bases). Per the germline V gene, CDR1 is SGHVS and CDR2 is FNYEAQ. The ends were cut back, 5 bases at V and 2 bases at J, with 13 bases in the middle. The CDR3 runs to 15 residues. The CDR3 loop reads CASSPTRVAGNTIYF. The CDR3, as DNA: TGTGCCAGCAGCCCCACCAGGGTAGCTGGAAACACCATATATTTT.

The chain is built from TRBV19 and TRBJ1-2, with TRBD1 matching 7 bases. The germline V gene has CDR1 LNHDA and CDR2 SQIVND (reference sequence). The CDR3 has 15 residues. V shed 1 base, J shed 1 base, and the junction held 3 bases outside the gene matches. This chain's CDR3 is CASSIARQGNYGYTF. DNA of the CDR3: TGTGCCAGTAGTATAGCCCGACAGGGTAACTATGGCTACACCTTC.

Note on this clone: One end of the junction is discordant with germline, which a read error may explain. The chain links TRBV5-1 to TRBJ2-1; D gene uncertain. Germline CDR1 and CDR2: SGHRS and YFSETQ. The CDR3 length is 16 residues. The CDR3, as DNA: TGCGCCAGCAGCTTGGTGGCAGGCAGCTCCGACAATGAGCAGTTCTTC. It specifies CASSLVAGSSDNEQFF. Full variable domain (outside the CDR3, taken from reference TRBV5-1 and TRBJ2-1): KAGVTQTPRYLIKTRGQQVTLSCSPISGHRSVSWYQQTPGQGLQFLFEYFSETQRNKGNFPGRFSGRQFSNSRSEMNVSTLELGDSALYLCASSLVAGSSDNEQFFGPGTRLTVL.

The chain uses TRBV11-3 and TRBJ1-1, with 10 bases aligning to TRBD1. The CDR3 loop spans 13 amino acids. Germline CDR1 SGHNT, CDR2 YENEEA. V dropped 6 bases and J dropped 6; count of bases not matched to a gene: 4. CDR3 in amino acids: CASRRTGGAEAFF. CDR3 DNA sequence: TGTGCCAGCAGAAGGACAGGGGGAGCTGAAGCTTTCTTT.

The chain combines TRBV28 with TRBJ2-2; 10 nucleotides align to TRBD2. Germline V CDR1 and CDR2: MDHEN, SYDVKM. Trimming at V came to 0 bases and at J to 1 base, leaving 8 bases not matched to a gene. The CDR3 is 19 amino acids. For the CDR3, the DNA is TGTGCCAGCAGTTTATGGGTAGGGCTAGCGGGGGTGAACACCGGGGAGCTGTTTTTT. Translating it yields CASSLWVGLAGVNTGELFF. The full variable domain, completed using reference TRBV28 and TRBJ2-2, is DVKVTQSSRYLVKRTGEKVFLECVQDMDHENMFWYRQDPGLGLRLIYFSYDVKMKEKGDIPEGYSVSREKKERFSLILESASTNQTSMYLCASSLWVGLAGVNTGELFFGEGSRLTVL.

The gene calls are TRBV27 and TRBJ2-7, with TRBD2 matching 10 bases. The germline V gene has CDR1 MNHEY and CDR2 SMNVEV (reference sequence). This CDR3 contains 14 residues. J lost 2 bases, V lost 6 bases, and 4 bases had no gene match. CDR3 sequence: CASSIAGGAYEQYF. In DNA, the CDR3 is TGTGCCAGCAGCATAGCGGGAGGCGCCTACGAGCAGTACTTC.